Listed below are T cell receptor beta chains from one sample, sequenced in a study of a mutant IDH1 vaccine in newly diagnosed glioma. Libraries were prepared by immunoSEQ multiplex PCR; TCRdb keeps only in-frame clonotypes and omits some of them. The sample has over 30,000 clones, approximately 87% seen once; the top ten hold around 12%. Their recognized antigens are unknown. The specimen was PBMCs, collected from a glioma patient whose treatment included an IDH1 peptide vaccine. These receptor sequences come from a woman in her twenties or thirties with glioma. CDR3s include the opening cysteine and the closing phenylalanine or tryptophan. Each record gives: clone size, V gene, J gene, D gene, CDR3 DNA, CDR3 protein. The D gene is left open where the match is weak. Expanded clones are given a class, and other clones once, few, many or no size at all.

clone_size: once
v_call: TRBV7-2
j_call: TRBJ1-6
d_call: TRBD1
cdr3_nt: TGTGCCAGCAGAGTAGCGTATGCGGGACAGAGCTCCTATAATTCACCCCTCCACTTT
cdr3_aa: CASRVAYAGQSSYNSPLHF

clone_size: -
v_call: TRBV4-2
j_call: TRBJ2-2
d_call: TRBD2
cdr3_nt: TGTGCCAGCAGCCAAGATCGAGGCGGGGGGGCCGAGAGGCTGTTTTTT
cdr3_aa: CASSQDRGGGAERLFF

clone_size: -
v_call: TRBV5-6
j_call: TRBJ1-2
d_call: TRBD1
cdr3_nt: TGTGCCAGCAGCAAAACCCAGGGGGAGATATATGGCTACACCTTC
cdr3_aa: CASSKTQGEIYGYTF

clone_size: -
v_call: TRBV12-5
j_call: TRBJ2-1
d_call: TRBD2
cdr3_nt: TGTGCTAGTGGTAGAAGCGGGGGGGATGAGCAGTTCTTC
cdr3_aa: CASGRSGGDEQFF

clone_size: -
v_call: TRBV5-1
j_call: TRBJ1-1
d_call: TRBD1
cdr3_nt: TGCGCCAGCAGCCGCGAGGGGGCGCGGGGTACTGAAGCTTTCTTT
cdr3_aa: CASSREGARGTEAFF

clone_size: once
v_call: TRBV5-3
j_call: TRBJ1-1
d_call: -
cdr3_nt: TGTGCCAGAAGCAGGCGCCCTGACAGTAACACTGAAGCTTTCTTT
cdr3_aa: CARSRRPDSNTEAFF

clone_size: -
v_call: TRBV21-1
j_call: TRBJ2-5
d_call: -
cdr3_nt: TGTGCCAGCAGCAAATCAGGGACAGGGGGAGGCGAGACCCAGTACTTC
cdr3_aa: CASSKSGTGGGETQYF

clone_size: -
v_call: TRBV10-3
j_call: TRBJ1-3
d_call: -
cdr3_nt: TGTGCCATCAGTGCCGCGTGGGGGGCTTACTCTGGAAACACCATATATTTT
cdr3_aa: CAISAAWGAYSGNTIYF

clone_size: -
v_call: TRBV30
j_call: TRBJ2-4
d_call: -
cdr3_nt: TGTGCCTGGGGGGTGAGGAACATTCAGTACTTC
cdr3_aa: CAWGVRNIQYF

clone_size: -
v_call: TRBV9
j_call: TRBJ1-2
d_call: -
cdr3_nt: TGTGCCAGCAGCGTAGAGCTCTGGGACCGGATTCACTATGGCTACACCTTC
cdr3_aa: CASSVELWDRIHYGYTF

clone_size: -
v_call: TRBV5-1
j_call: TRBJ2-3
d_call: TRBD1
cdr3_nt: TGCGCCAGCAGCTCGCGGAGGACAGGAACCGGAGATACGCAGTATTTT
cdr3_aa: CASSSRRTGTGDTQYF

clone_size: -
v_call: TRBV7-8
j_call: TRBJ2-1
d_call: -
cdr3_nt: TGTGCCAGCAGCTTCGGTCTATCCTACAATGAGCAGTTCTTC
cdr3_aa: CASSFGLSYNEQFF

clone_size: -
v_call: TRBV4-1
j_call: TRBJ1-5
d_call: -
cdr3_nt: TGCGCCAGCAGCCTCCTACTCAATCAGCCCCAGCATTTT
cdr3_aa: CASSLLLNQPQHF

clone_size: -
v_call: TRBV7-9
j_call: TRBJ2-7
d_call: TRBD1
cdr3_nt: TGTGCCAGCAGCTTATTCGGGACAGGGATGAGGGTGCAGTACTTC
cdr3_aa: CASSLFGTGMRVQYF

clone_size: -
v_call: TRBV5-1
j_call: TRBJ2-3
d_call: TRBD2
cdr3_nt: TGCGCCAGCAGCGCAGGACTAGCCACAGATACGCAGTATTTT
cdr3_aa: CASSAGLATDTQYF

clone_size: -
v_call: TRBV7-9
j_call: TRBJ2-2
d_call: -
cdr3_nt: TGTGCCAGCAGCTTGACCGGGGTAGGGGAGCTGTTTTTT
cdr3_aa: CASSLTGVGELFF

clone_size: -
v_call: TRBV5-1
j_call: TRBJ2-2
d_call: -
cdr3_nt: TGCGCCAGCAGCTTTATCACGAACACCGGGGAGCTGTTTTTT
cdr3_aa: CASSFITNTGELFF

clone_size: few
v_call: TRBV11-2
j_call: TRBJ1-1
d_call: TRBD1
cdr3_nt: TGTGCCAGCAGCTTAGGGACAGGGAACACTGAAGCTTTCTTT
cdr3_aa: CASSLGTGNTEAFF

clone_size: -
v_call: TRBV7-9
j_call: TRBJ2-3
d_call: -
cdr3_nt: TGTGCCAGCAGCTTAGGGTGGGATACGCAGTATTTT
cdr3_aa: CASSLGWDTQYF

clone_size: -
v_call: TRBV4-1
j_call: TRBJ2-1
d_call: TRBD1
cdr3_nt: TGCGCCAGCAGCCCCTCACTACAGGGGCCGGAGTTCTTC
cdr3_aa: CASSPSLQGPEFF

clone_size: -
v_call: TRBV2
j_call: TRBJ1-2
d_call: -
cdr3_nt: TGTGCCAGCAGTGAATTTTTAGGGGCGGCTAACTATGGCTACACCTTC
cdr3_aa: CASSEFLGAANYGYTF

clone_size: -
v_call: TRBV30
j_call: TRBJ2-7
d_call: -
cdr3_nt: TGTGCCGCTAGTAGGACAGTCTACGAGCAGTACTTC
cdr3_aa: CAASRTVYEQYF

clone_size: -
v_call: TRBV2
j_call: TRBJ2-7
d_call: -
cdr3_nt: TGTGCCATCGGGTTTTATGCCGGGCAACGGGAACACGAGCAGTACTTC
cdr3_aa: CAIGFYAGQREHEQYF

clone_size: once
v_call: TRBV7-6
j_call: TRBJ2-5
d_call: -
cdr3_nt: TGTGCCAGCAGCTCCCCCAGGGGGAGGCAAGAGACCCAGTACTTC
cdr3_aa: CASSSPRGRQETQYF

clone_size: -
v_call: TRBV12-5
j_call: TRBJ1-4
d_call: TRBD1
cdr3_nt: TGTGCTAGTGGTTTCTCCCCGACAGGGTCCTTTGAAAAACTGTTTTTT
cdr3_aa: CASGFSPTGSFEKLFF

clone_size: -
v_call: TRBV19
j_call: TRBJ2-2
d_call: TRBD1
cdr3_nt: TGTGCCAGTAGTTGGGACAGGGGGCTGGAAACCGGGGAGCTGTTTTTT
cdr3_aa: CASSWDRGLETGELFF

clone_size: -
v_call: TRBV5-8
j_call: TRBJ2-3
d_call: -
cdr3_nt: TGTGCCAGCAGCCCTTTTCAAAGTTTCGCGACAGATACGCAGTATTTT
cdr3_aa: CASSPFQSFATDTQYF

clone_size: once
v_call: TRBV30
j_call: TRBJ1-6
d_call: -
cdr3_nt: TGTGCCTGGAGACGGGACTCCTATAATTCACCCCTCCACTTT
cdr3_aa: CAWRRDSYNSPLHF